The clone carrying this T cell receptor beta chain was counted a few times. Its antigen is unknown. Primers used in a second PCR of about 7 to 12 cycles were a sample-barcoded 5' primer and a J-beta primer mix. One entry per CDR3 protein, called by TCRdb with MiXCR from the 5' RACE reads. The sample shows some 890,000 distinct CDR3 sequences, 25% to 35% of them seen only once. The CDR3 has 15 residues. Germline-derived CDR1 and CDR2 are SGHRS and YFSETQ. This specimen comes from a study of blood T cells in healthy people across ages. Study conclusions and caveats: Correlation between TCR beta diversity and naive T cell percentage was strong.

These data also featured in a second study, about T cells of mothers and their children.

Material for sequencing was blood. This TCR was sampled from a woman in her thirties or forties in good health. V gene TRBV5-1 combines with J gene TRBJ1-1; D may be TRBD1 (5 bases). The CDR3 sequence is CVSSLGQPRGTEAFF. Here the CDR3 DNA reads TGCGTCAGTAGCTTGGGGCAGCCTCGGGGCACTGAAGCTTTCTTT.